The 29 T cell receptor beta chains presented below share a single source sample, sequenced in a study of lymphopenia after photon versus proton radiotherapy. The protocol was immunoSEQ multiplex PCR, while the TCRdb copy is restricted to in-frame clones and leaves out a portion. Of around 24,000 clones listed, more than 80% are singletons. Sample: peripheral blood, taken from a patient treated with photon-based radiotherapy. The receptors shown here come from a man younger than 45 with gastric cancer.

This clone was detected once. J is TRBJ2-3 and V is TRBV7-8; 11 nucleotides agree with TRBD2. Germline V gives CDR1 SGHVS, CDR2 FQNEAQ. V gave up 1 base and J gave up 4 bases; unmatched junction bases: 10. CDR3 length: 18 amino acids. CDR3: CASSLDSGGVVMSDTQYF. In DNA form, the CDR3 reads TGTGCCAGCAGCTTAGATAGCGGGGGGGTTGTTATGTCAGATACGCAGTATTTT.

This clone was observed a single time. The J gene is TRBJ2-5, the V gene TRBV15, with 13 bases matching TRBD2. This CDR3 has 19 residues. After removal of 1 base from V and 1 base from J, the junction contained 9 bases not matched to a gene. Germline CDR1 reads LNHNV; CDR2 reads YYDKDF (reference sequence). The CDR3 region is CATSRGRTSGGPFQETQYF. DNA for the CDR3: TGTGCCACCAGCAGAGGCCGGACTAGCGGGGGACCATTCCAAGAGACCCAGTACTTC. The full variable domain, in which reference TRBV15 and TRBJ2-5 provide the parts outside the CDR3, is DAMVIQNPRYQVTQFGKPVTLSCSQTLNHNVMYWYQQKSSQAPKLLFHYYDKDFNNEADTPDNFQSRRPNTSFCFLDIRSPGLGDTAMYLCATSRGRTSGGPFQETQYFGPGTRLLVL.

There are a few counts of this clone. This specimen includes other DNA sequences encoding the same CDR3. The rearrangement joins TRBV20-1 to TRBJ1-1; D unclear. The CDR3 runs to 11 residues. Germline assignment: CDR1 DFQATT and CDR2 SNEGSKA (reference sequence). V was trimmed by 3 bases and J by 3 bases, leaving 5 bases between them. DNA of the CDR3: TGCAGTGCTAGTCGGGACACTGAAGCTTTCTTT. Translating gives CSASRDTEAFF.

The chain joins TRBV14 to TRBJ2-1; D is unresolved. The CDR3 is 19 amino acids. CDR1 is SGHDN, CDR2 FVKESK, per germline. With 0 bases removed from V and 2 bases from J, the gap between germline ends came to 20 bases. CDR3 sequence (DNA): TGTGCCAGCAGCCAAGATTTAAGTATTAGGAGTCGCCCCTACAATGAGCAGTTCTTC. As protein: CASSQDLSIRSRPYNEQFF.

CDR3 sequence: CASSLEGGNNEQFF. CDR3 nucleotides: TGTGCCAGCAGCTTAGAAGGGGGTAACAATGAGCAGTTCTTC. The V and J genes are TRBV11-3 and TRBJ2-1, with TRBD1 as a possible D gene (6 bases). This CDR3 spans 14 amino acids. Trimming removed 0 bases from V and 5 bases from J, with 8 bases in between. Germline CDR1 reads SGHNT; CDR2 reads YENEEA.

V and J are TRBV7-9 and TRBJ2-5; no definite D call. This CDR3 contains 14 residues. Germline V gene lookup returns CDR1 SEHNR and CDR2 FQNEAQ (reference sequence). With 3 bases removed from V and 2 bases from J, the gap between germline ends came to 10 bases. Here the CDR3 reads CASSFLERQETQYF. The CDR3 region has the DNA TGTGCCAGCAGCTTCCTCGAGCGTCAAGAGACCCAGTACTTC. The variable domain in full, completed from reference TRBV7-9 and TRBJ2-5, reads DTGVSQNPRHKITKRGQNVTFRCDPISEHNRLYWYRQTLGQGPEFLTYFQNEAQLEKSRLLSDRFSAERPKGSFSTLEIQRTEQGDSAMYLCASSFLERQETQYFGPGTRLLVL.

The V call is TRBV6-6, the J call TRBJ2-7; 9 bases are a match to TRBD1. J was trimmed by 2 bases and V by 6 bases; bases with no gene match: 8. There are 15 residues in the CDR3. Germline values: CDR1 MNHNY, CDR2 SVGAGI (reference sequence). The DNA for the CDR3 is TGTGCCAGCAGCCGGGAAGGGACAGGGCCCTACGAGCAGTACTTC. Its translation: CASSREGTGPYEQYF.

In nucleotides, the CDR3 is TGTGCCATCAGTGAGTATGGGGGACAGGGGGCCGGCGAGCAGTACTTC. It codes for CAISEYGGQGAGEQYF. V is TRBV10-3 and J is TRBJ2-7; the match to TRBD1 covers 12 bases. There are 16 residues in the CDR3. Per germline, CDR1 ENHRY and CDR2 SYGVKD. V shed 1 base, J shed 6 bases, and the junction held 7 bases outside the gene matches.

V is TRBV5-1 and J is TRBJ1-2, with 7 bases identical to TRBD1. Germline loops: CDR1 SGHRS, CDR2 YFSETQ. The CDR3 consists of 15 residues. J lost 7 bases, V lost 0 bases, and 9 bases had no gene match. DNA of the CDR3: TGCGCCAGCAGCTTGGCCCTGGGGACAGAGCCTGGCTACACCTTC. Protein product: CASSLALGTEPGYTF.

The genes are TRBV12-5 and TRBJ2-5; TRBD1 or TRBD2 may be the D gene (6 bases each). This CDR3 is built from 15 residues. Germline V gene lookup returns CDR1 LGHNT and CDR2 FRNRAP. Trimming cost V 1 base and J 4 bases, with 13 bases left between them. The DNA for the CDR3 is TGTGCTAGTGGTTTGGAGGGGGGAGAGGGAGAGACCCAGTACTTC. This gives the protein CASGLEGGEGETQYF.

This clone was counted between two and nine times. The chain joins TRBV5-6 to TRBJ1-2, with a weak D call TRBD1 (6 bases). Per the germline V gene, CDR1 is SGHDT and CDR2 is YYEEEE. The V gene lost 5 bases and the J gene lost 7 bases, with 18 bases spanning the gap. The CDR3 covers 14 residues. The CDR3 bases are TGTGCCAGCAGTTACCTACAGGGCCGGACTGGCTACACCTTC. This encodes CASSYLQGRTGYTF.

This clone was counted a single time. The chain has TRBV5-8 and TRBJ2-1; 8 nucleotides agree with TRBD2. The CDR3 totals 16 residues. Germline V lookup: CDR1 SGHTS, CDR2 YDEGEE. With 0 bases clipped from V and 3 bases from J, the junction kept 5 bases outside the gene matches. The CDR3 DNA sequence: TGTGCCAGCAGCTTGGGACTAGCGCCTCGCTACAATGAGCAGTTCTTC. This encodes CASSLGLAPRYNEQFF.

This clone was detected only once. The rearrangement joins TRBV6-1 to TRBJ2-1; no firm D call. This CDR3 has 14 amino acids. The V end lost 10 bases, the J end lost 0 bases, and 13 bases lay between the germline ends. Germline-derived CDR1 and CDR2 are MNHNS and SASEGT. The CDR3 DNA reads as TGTGCCACCACCCAGCGAGCCTCCTACAATGAGCAGTTCTTC. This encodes CATTQRASYNEQFF.

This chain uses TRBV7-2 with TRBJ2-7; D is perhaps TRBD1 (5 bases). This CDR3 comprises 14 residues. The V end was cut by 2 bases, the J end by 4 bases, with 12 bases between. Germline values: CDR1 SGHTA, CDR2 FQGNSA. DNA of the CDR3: TGTGCCAGCAGCTTACAAGCAGGGATGTACGAGCAGTACTTC. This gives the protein CASSLQAGMYEQYF. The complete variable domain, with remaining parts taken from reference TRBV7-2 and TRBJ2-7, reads GAGVSQSPSNKVTEKGKDVELRCDPISGHTALYWYRQSLGQGLEFLIYFQGNSAPDKSGLPSDRFSAERTGGSVSTLTIQRTQQEDSAVYLCASSLQAGMYEQYFGPGTRLTVT.

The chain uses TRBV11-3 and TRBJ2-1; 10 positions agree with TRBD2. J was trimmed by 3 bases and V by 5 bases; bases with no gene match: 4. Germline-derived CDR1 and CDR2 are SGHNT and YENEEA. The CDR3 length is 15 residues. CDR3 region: CASSKLAGDYNEQFF. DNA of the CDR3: TGTGCCAGCAGCAAGCTAGCGGGAGACTACAATGAGCAGTTCTTC.

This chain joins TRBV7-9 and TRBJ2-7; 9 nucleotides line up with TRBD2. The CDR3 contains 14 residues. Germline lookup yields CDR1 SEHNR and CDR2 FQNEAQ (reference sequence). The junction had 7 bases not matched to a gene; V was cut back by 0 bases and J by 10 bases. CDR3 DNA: TGTGCCAGCAGCTTAGCGGATAGCGGGAGACAACAGTACTTC. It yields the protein CASSLADSGRQQYF.

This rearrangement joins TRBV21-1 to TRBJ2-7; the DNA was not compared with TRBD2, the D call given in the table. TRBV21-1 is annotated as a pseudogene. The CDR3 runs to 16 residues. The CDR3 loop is CASSKRGTSGGYEQYF. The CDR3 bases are TGTGCCAGCAGCAAAAGAGGGACTAGCGGGGGATACGAGCAGTACTTC.

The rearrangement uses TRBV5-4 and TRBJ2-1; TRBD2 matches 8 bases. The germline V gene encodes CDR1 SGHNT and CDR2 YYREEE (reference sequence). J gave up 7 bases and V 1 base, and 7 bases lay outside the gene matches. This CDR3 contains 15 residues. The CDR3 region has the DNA TGTGCCAGCAGCTTGCCGGGGGGGCCCGGGAATGAGCAGTTCTTC. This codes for CASSLPGGPGNEQFF.

CDR3 sequence: CASSLVGENTDTQYF. The CDR3 bases are TGCGCCAGCAGCTTGGTCGGGGAAAACACAGATACGCAGTATTTT. The chain links TRBV5-1 to TRBJ2-3; maybe TRBD2 (5 bases). Germline CDR1 reads SGHRS; CDR2 reads YFSETQ. The CDR3 sequence is 15 residues long. Between the trimmed V and J ends, which lost 0 bases and 2 bases, there was a span of 10 bases.

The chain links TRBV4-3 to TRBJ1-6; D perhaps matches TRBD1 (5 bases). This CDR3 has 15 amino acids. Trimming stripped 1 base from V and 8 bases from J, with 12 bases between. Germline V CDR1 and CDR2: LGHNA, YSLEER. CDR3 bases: TGCGCCAGCAGCCAAGCGGACTTACAGGATTCACCCCTCCACTTT. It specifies CASSQADLQDSPLHF.

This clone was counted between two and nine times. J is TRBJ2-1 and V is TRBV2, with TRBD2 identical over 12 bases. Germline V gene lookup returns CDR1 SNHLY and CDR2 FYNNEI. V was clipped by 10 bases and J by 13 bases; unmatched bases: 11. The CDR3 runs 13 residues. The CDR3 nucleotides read TGTGCCACCACCACCGGGACTAGCGGGTATCAGTTCTTC. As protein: CATTTGTSGYQFF.

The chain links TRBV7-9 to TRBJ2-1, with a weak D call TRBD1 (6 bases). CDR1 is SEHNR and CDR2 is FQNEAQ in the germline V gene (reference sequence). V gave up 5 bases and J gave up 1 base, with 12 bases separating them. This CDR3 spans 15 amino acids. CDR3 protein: CASSNRDKSYNEQFF. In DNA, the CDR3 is TGTGCCAGCAGCAACCGGGACAAATCCTACAATGAGCAGTTCTTC.

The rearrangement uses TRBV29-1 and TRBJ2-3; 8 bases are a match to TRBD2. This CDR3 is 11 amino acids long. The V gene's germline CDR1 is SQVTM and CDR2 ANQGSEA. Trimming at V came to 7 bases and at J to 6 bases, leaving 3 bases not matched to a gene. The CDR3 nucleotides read TGCAGCGCCCGGGAGGGGGATACGCAGTATTTT. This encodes CSAREGDTQYF.

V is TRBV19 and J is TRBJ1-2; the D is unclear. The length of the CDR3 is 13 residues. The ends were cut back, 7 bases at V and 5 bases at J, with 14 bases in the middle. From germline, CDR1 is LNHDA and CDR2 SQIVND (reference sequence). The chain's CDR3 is CASTEPPGYGYTF. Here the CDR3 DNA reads TGTGCCAGTACCGAGCCCCCCGGATATGGCTACACCTTC.

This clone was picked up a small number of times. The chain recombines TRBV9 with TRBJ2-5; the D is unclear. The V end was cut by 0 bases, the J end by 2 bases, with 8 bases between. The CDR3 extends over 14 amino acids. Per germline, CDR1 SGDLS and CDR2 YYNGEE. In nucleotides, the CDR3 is TGTGCCAGCAGCGTAGGGCCGGTACAAGAGACCCAGTACTTC. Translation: CASSVGPVQETQYF. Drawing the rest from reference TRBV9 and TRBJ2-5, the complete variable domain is DSGVTQTPKHLITATGQRVTLRCSPRSGDLSVYWYQQSLDQGLQFLIQYYNGEERAKGNILERFSAQQFPDLHSELNLSSLELGDSALYFCASSVGPVQETQYFGPGTRLLVL.

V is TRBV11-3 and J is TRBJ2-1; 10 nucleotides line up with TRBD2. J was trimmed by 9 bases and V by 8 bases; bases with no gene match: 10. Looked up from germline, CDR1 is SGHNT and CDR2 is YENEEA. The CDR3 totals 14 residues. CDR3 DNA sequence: TGTGCCAGCGTCACTAGCGGGATAAGCGGTGAGCAGTTCTTC. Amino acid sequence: CASVTSGISGEQFF.

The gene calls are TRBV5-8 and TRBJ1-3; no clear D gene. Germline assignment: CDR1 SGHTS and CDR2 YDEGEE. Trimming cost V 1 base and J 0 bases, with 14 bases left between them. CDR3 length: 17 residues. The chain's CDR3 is CASSLMATSTSGNTIYF. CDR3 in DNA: TGTGCCAGCAGCTTGATGGCAACATCTACCTCTGGAAACACCATATATTTT.

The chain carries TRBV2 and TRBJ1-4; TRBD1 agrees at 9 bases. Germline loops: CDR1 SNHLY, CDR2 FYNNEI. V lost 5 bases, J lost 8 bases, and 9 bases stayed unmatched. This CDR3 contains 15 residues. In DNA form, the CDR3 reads TGTGCCAGCAGTCGATCTACAGGGGGCAGAGAAAAACTGTTTTTT. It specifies CASSRSTGGREKLFF.

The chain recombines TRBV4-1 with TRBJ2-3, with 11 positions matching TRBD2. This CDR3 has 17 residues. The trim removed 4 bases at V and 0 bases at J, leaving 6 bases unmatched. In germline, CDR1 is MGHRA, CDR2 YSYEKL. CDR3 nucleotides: TGCGCCAGCAGCCGGATAGCGGGGGGGATTAGCACAGATACGCAGTATTTT. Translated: CASSRIAGGISTDTQYF.